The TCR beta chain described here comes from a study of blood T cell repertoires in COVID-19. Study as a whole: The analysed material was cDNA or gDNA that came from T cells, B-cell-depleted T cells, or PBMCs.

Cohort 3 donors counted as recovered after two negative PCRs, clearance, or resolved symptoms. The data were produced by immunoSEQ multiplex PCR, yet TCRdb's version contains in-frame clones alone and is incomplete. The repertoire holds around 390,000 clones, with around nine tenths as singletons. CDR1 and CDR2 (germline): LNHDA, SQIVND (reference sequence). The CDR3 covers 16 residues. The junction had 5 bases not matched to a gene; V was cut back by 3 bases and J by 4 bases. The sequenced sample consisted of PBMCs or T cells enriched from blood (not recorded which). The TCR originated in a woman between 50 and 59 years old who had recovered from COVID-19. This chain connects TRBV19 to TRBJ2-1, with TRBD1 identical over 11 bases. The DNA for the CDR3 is TGTGCCAGTAGTATCCAGGACAGGGGGCTTTACAATGAGCAGTTCTTC. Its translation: CASSIQDRGLYNEQFF.